This T cell receptor (beta chain) was sequenced for a study of blood T cell repertoires in COVID-19. As for the study in general: Samples of COVID-19 (acute and convalescent) were obtained from the United States, Italy and Spain. Sources were T cells, B-cell-depleted T cells, or PBMCs; the material itself was cDNA or gDNA.

CDR1 and CDR2 (germline): MNHNY, SVGAGI (reference sequence). The V end was cut by 0 bases, the J end by 7 bases, with 10 bases between. CDR3 length: 14 residues. Only in-frame clones appear in the TCRdb table, and some are missing; sequencing was by immunoSEQ multiplex PCR. The sample lists about 190,000 clones, around 80% seen once, with 13% to 15% in the top ten. What was sequenced was peripheral blood. The origin of this receptor is a man aged 25 to 45 with active or convalescent COVID-19. V usage is TRBV6-6 and J usage is TRBJ1-5; D gene ambiguous. In DNA, the CDR3 is TGTGCCAGCAGTTACTCGTCTGGCCAGCAGCCCCAGCATTTT. Residues: CASSYSSGQQPQHF.